The sequence of this T cell receptor (beta chain) was determined in a study of blood T cell repertoires in COVID-19. The protocol was immunoSEQ multiplex PCR, while the TCRdb copy is restricted to in-frame clones and leaves out a portion. The table has 250,000 to 300,000 clones, 80% to 90% seen once. Recruitment covered about 26 US areas and drew participants whose ages spanned about 18 to 90 years. The germline V gene encodes CDR1 SNHLY and CDR2 FYNNEI. The ends were cut back, 4 bases at V and 5 bases at J, with 14 bases in the middle. The CDR3 extends over 14 amino acids. The receptor was isolated from a man aged 25 to 45 with acute COVID-19. J is TRBJ1-2 and V is TRBV2; D is unclear. The sample was PBMCs or T cells enriched from blood (not recorded which). The CDR3, as DNA: TGTGCCAGCAGTGCCACAGAAGAGGGATATGGCTACACCTTC. This translates into CASSATEEGYGYTF.